This T cell receptor beta chain was documented in a study of shared clonotypes between healthy human individuals. Germline loops: CDR1 MDHEN, CDR2 SYDVKM. CDR3 length equals 14 residues. Between the trimmed V and J ends, which lost 3 bases and 8 bases, there was a span of 16 bases. In the authors' methods: In the immunoSEQ data, sequences were junction-only and lacked quality scores, so filtering differed. TCRdb's table, derived via immunoSEQ multiplex PCR, lists solely in-frame clones and lacks some. The V and J calls and clone size are taken from that table; D and trimming were inferred from the DNA. The table shows about 480,000 clones, with 60% to 85% occurring only once.

This clonotype originated in a woman in her thirties or forties in good health. Some clones in this sample may be carry-over from other donors' samples. The sample taken for sequencing was PBMCs. J is TRBJ1-2 and V is TRBV28; D is ambiguous. The DNA of the CDR3 is TGTGCCAGCAGTTTTGATTCGGGGTCTTTGGGCTACACCTTC. Translating it yields CASSFDSGSLGYTF.